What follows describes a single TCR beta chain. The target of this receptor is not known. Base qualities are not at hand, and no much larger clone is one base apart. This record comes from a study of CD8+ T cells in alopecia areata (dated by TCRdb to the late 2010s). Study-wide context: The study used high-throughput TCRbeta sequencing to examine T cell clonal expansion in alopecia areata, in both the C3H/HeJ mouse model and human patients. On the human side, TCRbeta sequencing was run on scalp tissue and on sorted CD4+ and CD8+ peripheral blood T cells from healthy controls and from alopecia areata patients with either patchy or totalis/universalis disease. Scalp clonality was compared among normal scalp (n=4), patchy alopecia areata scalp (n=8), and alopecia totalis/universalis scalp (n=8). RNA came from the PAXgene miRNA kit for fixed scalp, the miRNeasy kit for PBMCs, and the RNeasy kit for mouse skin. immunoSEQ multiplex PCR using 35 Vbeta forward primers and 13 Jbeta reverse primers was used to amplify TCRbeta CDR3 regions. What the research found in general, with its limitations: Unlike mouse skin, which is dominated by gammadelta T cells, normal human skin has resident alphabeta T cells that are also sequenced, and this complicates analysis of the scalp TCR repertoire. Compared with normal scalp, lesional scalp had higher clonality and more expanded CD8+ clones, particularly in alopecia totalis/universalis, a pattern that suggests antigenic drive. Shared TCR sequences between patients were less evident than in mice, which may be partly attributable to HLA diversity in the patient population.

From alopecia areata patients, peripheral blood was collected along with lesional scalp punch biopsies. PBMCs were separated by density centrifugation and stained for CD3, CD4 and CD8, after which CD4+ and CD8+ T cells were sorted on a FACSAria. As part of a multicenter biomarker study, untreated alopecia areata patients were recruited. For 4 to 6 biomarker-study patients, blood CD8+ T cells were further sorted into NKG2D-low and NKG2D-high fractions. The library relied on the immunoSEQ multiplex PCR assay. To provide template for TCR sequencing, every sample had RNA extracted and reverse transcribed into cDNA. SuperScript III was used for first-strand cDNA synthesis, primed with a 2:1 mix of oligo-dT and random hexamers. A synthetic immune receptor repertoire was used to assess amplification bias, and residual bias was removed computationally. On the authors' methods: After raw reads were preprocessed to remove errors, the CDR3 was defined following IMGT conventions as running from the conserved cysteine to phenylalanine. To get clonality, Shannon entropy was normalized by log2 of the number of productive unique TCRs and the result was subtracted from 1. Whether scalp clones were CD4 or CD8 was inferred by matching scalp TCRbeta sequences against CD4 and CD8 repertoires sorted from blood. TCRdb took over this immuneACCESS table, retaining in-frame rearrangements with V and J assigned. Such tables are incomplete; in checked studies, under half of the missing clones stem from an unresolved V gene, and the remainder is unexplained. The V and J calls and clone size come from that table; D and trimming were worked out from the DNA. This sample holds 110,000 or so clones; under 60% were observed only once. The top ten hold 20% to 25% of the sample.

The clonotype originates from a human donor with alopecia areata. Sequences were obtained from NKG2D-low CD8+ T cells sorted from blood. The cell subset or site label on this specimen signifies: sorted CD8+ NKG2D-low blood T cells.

The sequence in DNA is TGTGCCAGCAGCACAACCCCGGACGACAACTATGGCTACACCTTC. Its coded protein is CASSTTPDDNYGYTF. The receptor chain draws on TRBV21-1 and TRBJ1-2. TRBV21-1 is a documented pseudogene. Inclusive of the bounding cysteine and phenylalanine, the CDR3 is 15 residues long. Just the 45-base CDR3 DNA is kept, in frame starting at base 1.